This entry lists 8 T cell receptor beta chains sequenced from one sample in a study of early T cells in non-severe SARS-CoV-2 infection. TCRdb redid the calling of the 5' RACE reads with MiXCR, one entry per CDR3 protein. The data show around 37,000 distinct CDR3 sequences, roughly 9.9% seen once. Sequenced input: whole blood. The receptors were gathered from an adult who was a healthcare worker with PCR-confirmed SARS-CoV-2 infection or an uninfected control (not recorded which).

Only a few counts were recorded for this clonotype. This rearrangement joins TRBV9 to TRBJ2-5; D possibly corresponds to TRBD2 (5 bases). This CDR3 region has 14 residues. The ends were cut back, 0 bases at V and 7 bases at J, with 13 bases in the middle. Germline V gene sequence: CDR1 SGDLS, CDR2 YYNGEE. Here the CDR3 reads CASSVGGYQRTQYF. In nucleotides, the CDR3 is TGTGCCAGCAGCGTAGGCGGGTATCAACGGACCCAGTACTTC. The whole variable domain, remainder taken from reference TRBV9 and TRBJ2-5, is DSGVTQTPKHLITATGQRVTLRCSPRSGDLSVYWYQQSLDQGLQFLIQYYNGEERAKGNILERFSAQQFPDLHSELNLSSLELGDSALYFCASSVGGYQRTQYFGPGTRLLVL.

This clonotype has a handful of counts. This chain links TRBV28 with TRBJ1-1; 7 nucleotides align to TRBD1. The germline V gene has CDR1 MDHEN and CDR2 SYDVKM. The V gene end was trimmed by 6 bases and the J gene end by 5 bases; junction bases not matched to a gene: 12. The CDR3 spans 15 residues. The DNA of the CDR3 is TGTGCCAGCAGCCCTAGGGGGGGACAGAAGACTGAAGCTTTCTTT. Translation: CASSPRGGQKTEAFF.

This clonotype was detected ten times or more. The chain joins TRBV29-1 to TRBJ2-1, with 9 bases identical to TRBD1. V was pared by 7 bases and J by 3 bases, with 4 bases of the junction left unmatched. This CDR3 has 13 residues. Germline V lookup: CDR1 SQVTM, CDR2 ANQGSEA. CDR3 in amino acids: CSAWTGDYNEQFF. CDR3 DNA sequence: TGCAGCGCGTGGACAGGGGACTACAATGAGCAGTTCTTC.

This clonotype was counted between two and nine times. Mismatch with germline at one junction end may stem from a read error. The rearrangement links TRBV5-6 to TRBJ2-2; perhaps TRBD2 as D (5 bases). CDR1 and CDR2 (germline): SGHDT, YYEEEE. CDR3 length equals 14 residues. The CDR3 nucleotides are TGTGCCAGCAGCTTGGGGGTCTGGGCCGGGGAGCTTTTTTTT. It encodes CASSLGVWAGELFF.

The chain uses TRBV7-9 and TRBJ2-6, with D hard to call. CDR3 length: 14 residues. Looked up from germline, CDR1 is SEHNR and CDR2 is FQNEAQ (reference sequence). Between the trimmed V and J ends, which lost 5 bases and 0 bases, there was a span of 5 bases. CDR3 loop: CASSASSGANVLTF. The CDR3 DNA follows: TGTGCCAGCAGCGCTAGCTCTGGGGCCAACGTCCTGACTTTC.

The chain has TRBV9 and TRBJ2-3, with D perhaps matching TRBD2 (5 bases). This CDR3 comprises 15 residues. V was trimmed by 0 bases and J by 1 base, leaving 9 bases between them. Per germline, CDR1 SGDLS and CDR2 YYNGEE. The CDR3: CASSVEGGRTDTQYF. CDR3 coding DNA: TGTGCCAGCAGCGTAGAGGGCGGGCGCACAGATACGCAGTATTTT. Based on the CDR3 plus reference TRBV9 and TRBJ2-3, the full variable domain is DSGVTQTPKHLITATGQRVTLRCSPRSGDLSVYWYQQSLDQGLQFLIQYYNGEERAKGNILERFSAQQFPDLHSELNLSSLELGDSALYFCASSVEGGRTDTQYFGPGTRLTVL.

This clonotype has more than one count but fewer than ten. This sequence joins TRBV7-9 and TRBJ2-5; D not certain. CDR1 and CDR2 from the germline V gene are SEHNR and FQNEAQ (reference sequence). The CDR3 extends over 14 amino acids. V lost 3 bases and J lost 4, with 12 bases in between. The CDR3 nucleotides are TGTGCCAGCAGCTTGGGCAGGTCAGGAGAGACCCAGTACTTC. It codes for CASSLGRSGETQYF.

This clonotype was counted many times. This chain links TRBV6-2 or TRBV6-3 with TRBJ2-7; D possibly corresponds to TRBD2 (6 bases). Trimming cost V 7 bases and J 4 bases, with 17 bases left between them. Germline-derived CDR1 and CDR2 are MNHEY and SVGEGT. The CDR3 extends over 14 amino acids. The CDR3 region is CASTPLGTQYEQYF. The CDR3 nucleotides are TGTGCCAGCACCCCTTTGGGGACTCAGTACGAGCAGTACTTC.